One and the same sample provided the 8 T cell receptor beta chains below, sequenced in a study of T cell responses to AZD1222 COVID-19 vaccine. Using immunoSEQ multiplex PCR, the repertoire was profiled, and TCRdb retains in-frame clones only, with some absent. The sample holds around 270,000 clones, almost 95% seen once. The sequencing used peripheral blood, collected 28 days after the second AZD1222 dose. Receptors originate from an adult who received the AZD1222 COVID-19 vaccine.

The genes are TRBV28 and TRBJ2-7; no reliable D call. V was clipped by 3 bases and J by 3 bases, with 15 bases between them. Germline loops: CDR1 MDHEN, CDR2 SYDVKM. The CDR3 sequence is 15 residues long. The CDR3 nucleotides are TGTGCCAGCAGTTTTGTGTGGAAGGCCCACTACGAGCAGTACTTC. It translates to CASSFVWKAHYEQYF.

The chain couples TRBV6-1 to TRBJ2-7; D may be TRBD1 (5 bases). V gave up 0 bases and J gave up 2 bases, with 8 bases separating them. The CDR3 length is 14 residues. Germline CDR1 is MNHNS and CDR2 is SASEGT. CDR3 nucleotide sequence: TGTGCCAGCAGTGAAGCAGGGGCGGCCTACGAGCAGTACTTC. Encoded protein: CASSEAGAAYEQYF.

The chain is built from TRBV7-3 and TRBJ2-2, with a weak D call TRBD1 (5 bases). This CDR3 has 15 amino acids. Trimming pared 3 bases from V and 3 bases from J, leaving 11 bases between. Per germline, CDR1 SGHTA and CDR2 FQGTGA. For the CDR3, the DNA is TGTGCCAGCAGCTTGGTGCAGGGCGACACCGGGGAGCTGTTTTTT. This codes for CASSLVQGDTGELFF.

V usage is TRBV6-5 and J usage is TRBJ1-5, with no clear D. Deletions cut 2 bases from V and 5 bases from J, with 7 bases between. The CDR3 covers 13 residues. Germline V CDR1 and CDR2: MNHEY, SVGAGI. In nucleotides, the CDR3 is TGTGCCAGCAGTTACATGGGAGATCAGCCCCAGCATTTT. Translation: CASSYMGDQPQHF.

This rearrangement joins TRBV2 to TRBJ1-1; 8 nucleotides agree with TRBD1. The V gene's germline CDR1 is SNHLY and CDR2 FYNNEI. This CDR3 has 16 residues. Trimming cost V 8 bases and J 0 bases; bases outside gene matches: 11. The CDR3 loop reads CASGRGQGILNTEAFF. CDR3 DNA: TGTGCCAGCGGCAGAGGACAGGGTATTTTGAACACTGAAGCTTTCTTT.

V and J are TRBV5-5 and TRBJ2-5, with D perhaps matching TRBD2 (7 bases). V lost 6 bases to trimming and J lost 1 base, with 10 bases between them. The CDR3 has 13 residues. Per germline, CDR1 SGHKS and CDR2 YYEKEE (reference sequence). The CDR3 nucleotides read TGTGCCAGCACCCGGGGGGCCCAAGAGACCCAGTACTTC. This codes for CASTRGAQETQYF.

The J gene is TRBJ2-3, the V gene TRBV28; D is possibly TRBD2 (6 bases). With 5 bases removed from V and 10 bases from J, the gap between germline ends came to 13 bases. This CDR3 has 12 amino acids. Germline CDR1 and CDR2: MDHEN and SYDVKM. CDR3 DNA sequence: TGTGCCAGCAGTCGAGGAGCGGGTGCGCAGTATTTT. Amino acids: CASSRGAGAQYF.

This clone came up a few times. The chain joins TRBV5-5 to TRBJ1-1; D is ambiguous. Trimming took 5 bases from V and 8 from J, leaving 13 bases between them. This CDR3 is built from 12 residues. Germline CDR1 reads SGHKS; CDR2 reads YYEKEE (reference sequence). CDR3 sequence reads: CASSFGRFEAFF. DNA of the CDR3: TGTGCCAGCAGTTTCGGACGTTTCGAAGCTTTCTTT.